The 14 T cell receptor beta chains listed next were all sequenced from one sample in a study of T cell responses to AZD1222 COVID-19 vaccine. Sequencing used immunoSEQ multiplex PCR; TCRdb keeps in-frame clones, though not all of them. The table lists about 140,000 clones, about 90% of them singletons. This sample comprised peripheral blood, obtained 28 days after the second dose of the MenACWY control vaccine. Source of these receptors: an adult who received the MenACWY meningococcal vaccine as a control.

The V gene is TRBV11-2, the J gene TRBJ2-7, with D perhaps matching TRBD2 (7 bases). Germline V lookup: CDR1 SGHAT, CDR2 FQNNGV. Trimming stripped 7 bases from V and 6 bases from J, with 19 bases between. The CDR3 is 14 residues long. CDR3 region: CASTPGRGASEQYF. CDR3 DNA sequence: TGTGCCAGCACCCCGGGACGGGGGGCGAGCGAGCAGTACTTC.

This chain links TRBV10-1 with TRBJ2-2; 8 bases are shared with TRBD2. V was pared by 8 bases and J by 5 bases, with 10 bases of the junction left unmatched. From germline, CDR1 is WNHNN and CDR2 SYGVQD (reference sequence). This CDR3 is 15 amino acids long. The CDR3: CASEPGLGETGELFF. CDR3 coding DNA: TGCGCCAGCGAACCGGGACTAGGGGAAACCGGGGAGCTGTTTTTT.

The gene calls are TRBV19 and TRBJ1-2; 7 nucleotides align to TRBD1. Germline trimming cut 5 bases from V and 4 bases from J; bases unmatched to any gene: 7. Germline V gene data show CDR1 as LNHDA and CDR2 as SQIVND (reference sequence). This CDR3 has 14 residues. DNA for the CDR3: TGTGCCAGTAGTGGACCCGGGACAGTCTATGGCTACACCTTC. It specifies CASSGPGTVYGYTF.

The V gene is TRBV7-9, the J gene TRBJ2-7; a possible D gene is TRBD1 (6 bases). CDR3 size: 14 residues. In germline, CDR1 is SEHNR, CDR2 FQNEAQ (reference sequence). The germline V and J ends were trimmed by 4 bases and 7 bases, with 17 bases remaining between them. CDR3 sequence: CASSSQGTEWEQYF. DNA for the CDR3: TGTGCCAGCAGCTCACAGGGTACCGAATGGGAGCAGTACTTC.

The chain couples TRBV28 to TRBJ2-7; 7 bases fit TRBD1. Trimming at V came to 4 bases and at J to 7 bases, leaving 13 bases not matched to a gene. This CDR3 has 15 residues. Germline loops: CDR1 MDHEN, CDR2 SYDVKM. The CDR3 sequence: CASSSTGAGTGEQYF. The CDR3 nucleotides are TGTGCCAGCAGTTCAACAGGGGCTGGGACGGGGGAGCAGTACTTC.

The rearrangement uses TRBV7-6 and TRBJ1-5; D may be TRBD1 (6 bases). CDR3 length: 15 amino acids. Germline CDR1 reads SGHVS; CDR2 reads FNYEAQ. V lost 5 bases and J 5 bases, leaving 16 bases between the germline ends. The CDR3 nucleotides read TGTGCCAGCAGCCCTCGGGTAGGGGGATATCAGCCCCAGCATTTT. Residues: CASSPRVGGYQPQHF.

The CDR3 DNA reads TGTGCCAGCAGCCCAGAACCCCCATCCGAACTTGAGCAGTTCTTC. Translated, it gives CASSPEPPSELEQFF. This sequence joins TRBV5-6 and TRBJ2-1, with unresolved D. The CDR3 consists of 15 residues. V was shortened by 4 bases and J by 9 bases, with 20 bases between the two germline ends. Germline V gene sequence: CDR1 SGHDT, CDR2 YYEEEE.

The chain couples TRBV28 to TRBJ2-3; 8 bases match TRBD1. Germline CDR1 and CDR2: MDHEN and SYDVKM. With V trimmed by 2 bases and J by 0 bases, 4 bases remained unmatched. This CDR3 has 16 residues. The CDR3 sequence is CASSLHQGASTDTQYF. CDR3 sequence (DNA): TGTGCCAGCAGTTTACATCAGGGGGCCAGCACAGATACGCAGTATTTT.

The CDR3 protein is CASSAPGQAGNTIYF. DNA of the CDR3: TGTGCCAGCAGCGCCCCTGGACAGGCTGGAAACACCATATATTTT. The J gene is TRBJ1-3, the V gene TRBV7-8; 7 positions match TRBD1. In germline, CDR1 is SGHVS, CDR2 FQNEAQ. With V trimmed by 5 bases and J by 2 bases, 6 bases remained unmatched. This CDR3 is built from 15 residues.

Written as DNA, the CDR3 is TGTGCCAGCAGCTTAGCGAGGGCGACAGGGGGAATATTCTTC. Translation gives CASSLARATGGIFF. The chain couples TRBV7-2 to TRBJ2-1, with 9 bases identical to TRBD1. The CDR3 runs 14 residues. Trimming removed 0 bases from V and 16 bases from J; junction bases left unmatched: 10. CDR1 is SGHTA, CDR2 FQGNSA, per germline. Full variable domain (remainder filled in from reference TRBV7-2 and TRBJ2-1): GAGVSQSPSNKVTEKGKDVELRCDPISGHTALYWYRQSLGQGLEFLIYFQGNSAPDKSGLPSDRFSAERTGGSVSTLTIQRTQQEDSAVYLCASSLARATGGIFFGPGTRLTVL.

This chain joins TRBV27 and TRBJ1-4, with 9 bases matching TRBD1. CDR3 length: 14 residues. The junction had 5 bases not matched to a gene; V was cut back by 8 bases and J by 4 bases. CDR1 is MNHEY, CDR2 SMNVEV, per germline (reference sequence). The CDR3 here is CASGGTGFNEKLFF. The CDR3 DNA follows: TGTGCCAGCGGGGGGACAGGGTTTAATGAAAAACTGTTTTTT.

The chain joins TRBV3-1 (or the pseudogene TRBV3-2) to TRBJ2-7; D is uncertain. Per germline, CDR1 LGHDT and CDR2 YNNKEL (reference sequence). V shed 5 bases and J shed 4 bases, with 6 bases lying between them. The CDR3 spans 11 residues. The CDR3 coding sequence is TGTGCCAGCAGCTCAGCGTACGAGCAGTACTTC. Its protein is CASSSAYEQYF.

This chain uses TRBV20-1 with TRBJ2-1; D may be TRBD2 (6 bases). Trimming removed 3 bases at V and 15 bases at J, with 15 bases between. The CDR3 contains 11 residues. Germline CDR1 is DFQATT and CDR2 is SNEGSKA (reference sequence). CDR3 bases: TGCAGTGCTAGGGGGGGAAGTGGGTGGTTCTTC. Its protein is CSARGGSGWFF.

The chain has TRBV6-2 or TRBV6-3 and TRBJ2-7; tentative D call: TRBD2 (6 bases). The CDR3 has 11 amino acids. Germline V gene lookup returns CDR1 MNHEY and CDR2 SVGEGT. The V end was cut by 5 bases, the J end by 4 bases, with 6 bases between. Here the CDR3 DNA reads TGTGCCAGCAGTCGGGGGTACGAGCAGTACTTC. Translating it yields CASSRGYEQYF.